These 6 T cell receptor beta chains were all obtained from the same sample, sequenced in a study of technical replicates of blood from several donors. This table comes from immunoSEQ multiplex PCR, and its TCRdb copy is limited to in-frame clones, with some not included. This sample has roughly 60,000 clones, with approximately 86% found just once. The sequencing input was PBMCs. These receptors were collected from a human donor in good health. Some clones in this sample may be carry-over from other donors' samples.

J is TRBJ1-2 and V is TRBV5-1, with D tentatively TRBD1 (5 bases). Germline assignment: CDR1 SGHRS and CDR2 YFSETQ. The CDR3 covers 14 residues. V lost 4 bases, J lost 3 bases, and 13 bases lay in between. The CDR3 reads CASSGEVQDYGYTF. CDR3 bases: TGCGCCAGCAGCGGGGAGGTACAGGACTATGGCTACACCTTC.

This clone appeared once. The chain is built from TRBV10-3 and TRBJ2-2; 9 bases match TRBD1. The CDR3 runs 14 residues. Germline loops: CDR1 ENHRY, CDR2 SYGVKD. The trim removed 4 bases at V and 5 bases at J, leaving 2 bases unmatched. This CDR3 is CAISGQGGTGELFF. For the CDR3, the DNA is TGTGCCATCAGTGGACAGGGGGGTACCGGGGAGCTGTTTTTT.

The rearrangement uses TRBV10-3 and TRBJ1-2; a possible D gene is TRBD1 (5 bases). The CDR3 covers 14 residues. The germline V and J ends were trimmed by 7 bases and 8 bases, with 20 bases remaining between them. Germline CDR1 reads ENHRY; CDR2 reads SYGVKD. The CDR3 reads CAITNRPESHGYTF. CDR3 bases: TGTGCCATCACTAACAGGCCCGAAAGCCACGGCTACACCTTC.

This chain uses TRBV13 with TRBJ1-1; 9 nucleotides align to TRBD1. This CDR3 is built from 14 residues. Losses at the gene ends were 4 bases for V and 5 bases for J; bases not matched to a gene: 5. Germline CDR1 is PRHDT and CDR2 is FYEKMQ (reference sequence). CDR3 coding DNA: TGTGCCAGCAGCTCACCTGACAGGGGGACTGAAGCTTTCTTT. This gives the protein CASSSPDRGTEAFF.

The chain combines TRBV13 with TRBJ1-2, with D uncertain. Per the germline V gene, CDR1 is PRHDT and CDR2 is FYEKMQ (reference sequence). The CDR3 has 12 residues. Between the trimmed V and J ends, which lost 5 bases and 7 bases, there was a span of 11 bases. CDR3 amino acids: CASSITQRGYTF. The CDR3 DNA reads TGTGCCAGCAGCATCACTCAGCGTGGCTACACCTTC.

CDR3 sequence (DNA): TGTGCCAGCAGTGAATTAAGGGTTGGGGCTCAGCCCCAGCATTTT. This translates into CASSELRVGAQPQHF. The chain carries TRBV6-1 and TRBJ1-5; possible D gene TRBD1, 5 bases. V was clipped by 2 bases and J by 6 bases, with 14 bases between them. The CDR3 consists of 15 residues. CDR1 is MNHNS and CDR2 is SASEGT in the germline V gene.